One sample yielded the 11 T cell receptor beta chains listed below, sequenced in a study of cytotoxic CD8 clonotypes in ibrutinib-treated CLL. Assay used: immunoSEQ multiplex PCR; TCRdb lists only in-frame clones, some missing. The sample yields roughly 160,000 clones, more than 65% seen once. Source: PBMCs, taken after 12 months of ibrutinib treatment. These receptors were collected from a human donor with chronic lymphocytic leukemia.

This clone came up a few times. The chain is built from TRBV30 and TRBJ2-6; 8 bases map to TRBD1. V trimming: 3 bases; J trimming: 0 bases; junction bases outside the gene matches: 10. This CDR3 region has 18 residues. Germline V CDR1 and CDR2: GTSNPN, SVGIG (reference sequence). The DNA for the CDR3 is TGTGCCTGGAGGGAATGGACAGGGAGAAACTCTGGGGCCAACGTCCTGACTTTC. This encodes CAWREWTGRNSGANVLTF.

This chain connects TRBV7-9 to TRBJ1-6; 7 bases agree with TRBD1. Trimming cost V 0 bases and J 10 bases; bases outside gene matches: 3. This CDR3 spans 14 amino acids. Germline V gene sequence: CDR1 SEHNR, CDR2 FQNEAQ (reference sequence). The CDR3 DNA sequence: TGTGCCAGCAGCTTAGCCAGGGGGGGGTCACCCCTCCACTTT. Its protein product is CASSLARGGSPLHF.

The gene calls are TRBV11-2 and TRBJ2-3; TRBD2 might be the D (5 bases). Trimming stripped 1 base from V and 6 bases from J, with 14 bases between. CDR1 SGHAT and CDR2 FQNNGV come from the germline V gene. The CDR3 is 15 amino acids. CDR3 nucleotides: TGTGCCAGCAGCTTAGGGTTTGCGGGTCAGGATACGCAGTATTTT. Its protein is CASSLGFAGQDTQYF.

This chain connects TRBV7-3 to TRBJ2-2; TRBD1 is a possible D gene (6 bases). V gave up 5 bases and J gave up 1 base, with 8 bases separating them. The germline V gene has CDR1 SGHTA and CDR2 FQGTGA. CDR3 size: 14 residues. The CDR3 sequence is CASSLQGNTGELFF. The CDR3 region has the DNA TGTGCCAGCAGCCTACAGGGGAACACCGGGGAGCTGTTTTTT.

The chain joins TRBV19 to TRBJ2-3; 14 bases agree with TRBD2. The CDR3 is 16 amino acids. Germline V lookup: CDR1 LNHDA, CDR2 SQIVND (reference sequence). J gave up 6 bases and V 6 bases, and 8 bases lay outside the gene matches. The DNA for the CDR3 is TGTGCCAGTAGCAGCCGGACTAGCGGGGGGCTGGATACGCAGTATTTT. The encoded protein is CASSSRTSGGLDTQYF.

This clone was recorded a few times. The rearrangement joins TRBV6-5 to TRBJ2-1; D call uncertain. The germline V gene has CDR1 MNHEY and CDR2 SVGAGI. V was pared by 4 bases and J by 15 bases, with 16 bases between. The CDR3 extends over 12 amino acids. CDR3 in amino acids: CASSSVFSLWFF. CDR3 nucleotides: TGTGCCAGCAGTTCGGTCTTCTCTCTATGGTTCTTC.

This clone has ten or more counts. The chain couples TRBV7-8 to TRBJ1-2; maybe TRBD1 (6 bases). The CDR3 loop spans 14 amino acids. Trimming removed 0 bases at V and 5 bases at J, with 10 bases between. Germline V gene sequence: CDR1 SGHVS, CDR2 FQNEAQ. In DNA form, the CDR3 reads TGTGCCAGCAGCTTAGCGCCAGGGGCGTATGGCTACACCTTC. Its translation: CASSLAPGAYGYTF.

This chain links TRBV19 with TRBJ2-5; 12 nucleotides line up with TRBD2. Per germline, CDR1 LNHDA and CDR2 SQIVND (reference sequence). Trimming cost V 5 bases and J 0 bases; bases outside gene matches: 4. The CDR3 spans 16 residues. The CDR3 DNA reads as TGTGCCAGTAGTCTGACTAGCGGGAGTTACCAAGAGACCCAGTACTTC. Translated, it gives CASSLTSGSYQETQYF.

The J gene is TRBJ1-6, the V gene TRBV5-1; 8 nucleotides agree with TRBD1. CDR1 is SGHRS and CDR2 is YFSETQ in the germline V gene. The CDR3 is 15 residues long. Losses at the gene ends were 0 bases for V and 8 bases for J; bases not matched to a gene: 4. The CDR3 DNA reads as TGCGCCAGCAGCTTGGCAGGACAGGGCTATTCACCCCTCCACTTT. This encodes CASSLAGQGYSPLHF.

The chain couples TRBV7-3 to TRBJ2-3; possibly TRBD1 or TRBD2 for D (5 bases each). V lost 5 bases, J lost 6 bases, and 12 bases lay in between. There are 13 residues in the CDR3. CDR1 is SGHTA and CDR2 is FQGTGA in the germline V gene. CDR3 coding DNA: TGTGCCAGCAGCCCAAGGTGGGGGGATACGCAGTATTTT. It yields the protein CASSPRWGDTQYF.

This chain links TRBV5-6 with TRBJ1-5; no clear D. V shed 1 base and J shed 0 bases, with 11 bases lying between them. The CDR3 covers 16 residues. Per germline, CDR1 SGHDT and CDR2 YYEEEE. CDR3 in DNA: TGTGCCAGCAGCTTGACGCGTCTATATAGCAATCAGCCCCAGCATTTT. It translates to CASSLTRLYSNQPQHF.